Below are 19 T cell receptor beta chains sequenced from a single sample in a study of siplizumab effects on memory and regulatory T cells (dated by TCRdb to the late 2010s). The library was built by means of the immunoSEQ multiplex PCR assay. TCRdb took this table from immuneACCESS and kept in-frame rearrangements with V and J called. Such tables lack part of the clones; where checked against another copy, unresolved V genes explain under half of the gap, and the rest is unexplained. This sample lists 95,000 to 110,000 clones; approximately 93% were detected once. In total, the top ten clones hold roughly 0.64% of the sample. The sequencing sample was made of Tregs sorted from blood. All receptors come from a human donor in good health.

The chain employs TRBV9 and TRBJ2-3; the match to TRBD2 covers 10 bases. Germline V gives CDR1 SGDLS, CDR2 YYNGEE. V lost 4 bases to trimming and J lost 2 bases; unmatched junction nucleotides: 7. The CDR3 extends over 16 amino acids. This CDR3 is CASSRGLAAFTDTQYF. The CDR3 DNA is TGTGCCAGCAGCCGAGGACTAGCGGCGTTCACAGATACGCAGTATTTT.

V usage is TRBV30 and J usage is TRBJ1-2, with TRBD1 matching over 7 bases. The CDR3 consists of 14 residues. Unmatched junction bases numbered 7, after V lost 5 bases and J lost 1 base. CDR1 is GTSNPN, CDR2 SVGIG, per germline (reference sequence). CDR3 DNA sequence: TGTGCCTGGGAGGGGGCAGGGGTTAACTATGGCTACACCTTC. Translated: CAWEGAGVNYGYTF.

The chain joins TRBV27 to TRBJ1-2; 9 nucleotides align to TRBD1. J lost 6 bases, V lost 2 bases, and 10 bases had no gene match. CDR3 length equals 16 residues. Per the germline V gene, CDR1 is MNHEY and CDR2 is SMNVEV (reference sequence). The chain's CDR3 is CASSLGFTGGADGYTF. The CDR3 DNA follows: TGTGCCAGCAGTTTAGGGTTTACAGGGGGCGCGGATGGCTACACCTTC.

V is TRBV19 and J is TRBJ1-4, with D possibly being TRBD1 (5 bases). V was trimmed by 3 bases and J by 7 bases, leaving 12 bases between them. Germline V gives CDR1 LNHDA, CDR2 SQIVND (reference sequence). This CDR3 has 14 residues. CDR3 amino acids: CASSIWDPGEKLFF. The CDR3 DNA is TGTGCCAGTAGTATTTGGGACCCGGGTGAAAAACTGTTTTTT.

The V call is TRBV2, the J call TRBJ2-7, with 10 bases that match TRBD2. The CDR3 length is 14 residues. Germline values: CDR1 SNHLY, CDR2 FYNNEI. V trimming: 5 bases; J trimming: 7 bases; junction bases outside the gene matches: 8. The chain's CDR3 is CASSIAGGSREQYF. CDR3 nucleotide sequence: TGTGCCAGCAGTATAGCGGGGGGATCTCGAGAGCAGTACTTC.

The chain links TRBV20-1 to TRBJ2-3; D remains unclear. V lost 6 bases and J lost 3, with 4 bases in between. In germline, CDR1 is DFQATT, CDR2 SNEGSKA (reference sequence). The CDR3 contains 10 residues. The CDR3 reads CSAWTDTQYF. CDR3 DNA: TGCAGTGCCTGGACAGATACGCAGTATTTT.

The chain is built from TRBV7-9 and TRBJ2-5; tentatively, D is TRBD1 (5 bases). V shed 5 bases and J shed 4 bases, with 11 bases lying between them. This CDR3 contains 13 residues. The germline CDR1 and CDR2 sequences are SEHNR and FQNEAQ (reference sequence). CDR3 loop: CASSIAGSETQYF. Written as DNA, the CDR3 is TGTGCCAGCAGCATCGCAGGGTCAGAGACCCAGTACTTC.

This chain links TRBV5-8 with TRBJ2-5; possible D gene TRBD2, 5 bases. The CDR3 is 13 amino acids. The V gene lost 1 base and the J gene lost 6 bases, with 10 bases spanning the gap. Looked up from germline, CDR1 is SGHTS and CDR2 is YDEGEE. The CDR3 is CASSLTGLKTQYF. In DNA form, the CDR3 reads TGTGCCAGCAGCTTGACGGGATTGAAGACCCAGTACTTC.

The chain links TRBV7-8 to TRBJ1-2; weak D call: TRBD1 (6 bases). Germline assignment: CDR1 SGHVS and CDR2 FQNEAQ. Trimming took off 1 base at V and 7 bases at J, with 10 bases between the two ends. This CDR3 has 13 residues. The CDR3 loop is CASSLGQASGYTF. The CDR3 region has the DNA TGTGCCAGCAGCTTAGGACAGGCTTCTGGCTACACCTTC. Using reference TRBV7-8 and TRBJ1-2 for the parts outside the CDR3, the full variable domain is GAGVSQSPRYKVAKRGQDVALRCDPISGHVSLFWYQQALGQGPEFLTYFQNEAQLDKSGLPSDRFFAERPEGSVSTLKIQRTQQEDSAVYLCASSLGQASGYTFGSGTRLTVV.

The gene calls are TRBV30 and TRBJ2-3, with TRBD2 as a possible D gene (5 bases). This CDR3 is 14 amino acids long. Trimming took 0 bases from V and 0 from J, leaving 7 bases between them. Germline values: CDR1 GTSNPN, CDR2 SVGIG (reference sequence). The CDR3 protein is CAWSVRGSTDTQYF. As DNA, the CDR3 is TGTGCCTGGAGTGTACGGGGAAGCACAGATACGCAGTATTTT.

The chain is built from TRBV30 and TRBJ2-7; D might be TRBD1 or TRBD2, each matching 6 bases. Looked up from germline, CDR1 is GTSNPN and CDR2 is SVGIG (reference sequence). The CDR3 has 14 amino acids. Trimming removed 4 bases from V and 4 bases from J, with 17 bases in between. The DNA for the CDR3 is TGTGCCTGGAACCCCGCAGGGGCGGGATACGAGCAGTACTTC. Translation: CAWNPAGAGYEQYF.

This sequence joins TRBV10-3 and TRBJ1-1; D gene ambiguous. This CDR3 region has 12 residues. Germline CDR1 ENHRY, CDR2 SYGVKD. V was clipped by 4 bases and J by 6 bases, with 9 bases between them. The CDR3 coding sequence is TGTGCCATCAGTGCCCGGGCCGCTGAAGCTTTCTTT. Its protein is CAISARAAEAFF.

The chain employs TRBV5-5 and TRBJ1-5; 10 nucleotides line up with TRBD1. The V gene end was trimmed by 4 bases and the J gene end by 4 bases; junction bases not matched to a gene: 2. Germline V lookup: CDR1 SGHKS, CDR2 YYEKEE (reference sequence). The length of the CDR3 is 14 residues. Written as DNA, the CDR3 is TGTGCCAGCAGCCGGACAGGGGGTAATCAGCCCCAGCATTTT. Protein sequence: CASSRTGGNQPQHF.

This sequence joins TRBV7-9 and TRBJ2-5, with 7 bases identical to TRBD2. Per germline, CDR1 SEHNR and CDR2 FQNEAQ (reference sequence). The CDR3 runs 14 residues. The J segment lost 1 base and the V segment lost 5 bases, leaving 4 bases of the junction unmatched. The CDR3 DNA reads TGTGCCAGCAGCCCGGGACTACTCCAAGAGACCCAGTACTTC. Translation: CASSPGLLQETQYF.

This chain uses TRBV7-9 with TRBJ1-2; 12 bases line up with TRBD1. J lost 8 bases, V lost 3 bases, and 7 bases had no gene match. Germline V gene data show CDR1 as SEHNR and CDR2 as FQNEAQ (reference sequence). The CDR3 extends over 15 amino acids. CDR3 sequence: CASSLGQGARGGYTF. In DNA form, the CDR3 reads TGTGCCAGCAGCTTGGGACAGGGGGCCCGTGGGGGCTACACCTTC.

The V and J genes are TRBV23-1 and TRBJ2-7; D not certain. TRBV23-1 falls under the ORF class, with uncertain function. V lost 1 base, J lost 2 bases, and 12 bases lay in between. The CDR3 runs to 15 residues. The CDR3: CASSQFNGVTYEQYF. The CDR3 nucleotides are TGCGCCAGCAGTCAATTTAATGGGGTTACCTACGAGCAGTACTTC.

The CDR3 region is CASSDRAAGANVLTF. The DNA for the CDR3 is TGTGCCAGTAGTGACAGGGCTGCTGGGGCCAACGTCCTGACTTTC. The chain employs TRBV19 and TRBJ2-6, with TRBD1 matching 7 bases. Germline V gene sequence: CDR1 LNHDA, CDR2 SQIVND (reference sequence). The CDR3 length is 15 residues. V was pared by 5 bases and J by 2 bases, with 3 bases of the junction left unmatched.

This clone was seen a few times. This chain joins TRBV6-6 and TRBJ1-2; D call uncertain. V lost 2 bases and J 4 bases, leaving 11 bases between the germline ends. CDR1 and CDR2 (germline): MNHNY, SVGAGI (reference sequence). The CDR3 length is 14 residues. CDR3 in DNA: TGTGCCAGCAGTTACGAGGGTTCGGGCTATGGCTACACCTTC. Amino acid sequence: CASSYEGSGYGYTF.

The J gene is TRBJ1-3, the V gene TRBV19; D is unresolved. The germline V and J ends were trimmed by 7 bases and 0 bases, with 13 bases remaining between them. CDR3 length equals 15 residues. Germline CDR1 LNHDA, CDR2 SQIVND (reference sequence). The chain's CDR3 is CASMAARSSGNTIYF. The CDR3 DNA reads as TGTGCCAGTATGGCTGCAAGGAGCTCTGGAAACACCATATATTTT.